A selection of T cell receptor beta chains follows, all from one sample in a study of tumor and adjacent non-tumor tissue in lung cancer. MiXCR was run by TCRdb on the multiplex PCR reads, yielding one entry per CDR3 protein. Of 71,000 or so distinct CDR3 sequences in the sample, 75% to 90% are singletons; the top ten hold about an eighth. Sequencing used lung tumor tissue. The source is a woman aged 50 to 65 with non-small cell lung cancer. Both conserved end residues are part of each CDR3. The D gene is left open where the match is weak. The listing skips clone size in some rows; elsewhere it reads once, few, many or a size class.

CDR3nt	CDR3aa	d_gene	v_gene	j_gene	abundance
TGTGTCAGCAGTTTAACTGGAAACACCATATATTTT	CVSSLTGNTIYF	-	TRBV13	TRBJ1-3	-
TGTGCCAGTAATGGTGACAGGGGCGGGTATACTGAAGCTTTCTTT	CASNGDRGGYTEAFF	TRBD1	TRBV6-2/TRBV6-3	TRBJ1-1	-
TGTGCCAGCAGCCAACGAACTAGCGCGGCCGCTGAGCAGTTCTTC	CASSQRTSAAAEQFF	TRBD2	TRBV4-2	TRBJ2-1	-
TGTGCCTGCAGCTTCGGGACTAACGAGACCCAGTACTTC	CACSFGTNETQYF	TRBD2	TRBV5-6	TRBJ2-5	-
TGTGCCAGCAGCACCACTGGGACTAGCTCCTTTGTTGAGACCCACTACTTC	CASSTTGTSSFVETHYF	TRBD2	TRBV5-4	TRBJ2-5	-
TGCAGTGCTGGAGACCCGACAGAGGACTGGTCAGAGCAGTACTTC	CSAGDPTEDWSEQYF	-	TRBV20-1	TRBJ2-7	-
TGCAGTGCTGCCCCCGAGGACAGGGGACCTCATTCCTACGAGCAGTACTTC	CSAAPEDRGPHSYEQYF	TRBD1	TRBV20-1	TRBJ2-7	many
TGCGCCAGCAGCTACCGACCAGGAGTTAACACAGATACGCAGTATTTT	CASSYRPGVNTDTQYF	-	TRBV5-1	TRBJ2-3	many
TGCGCCAGCGATAGACTGGGCTCCTACAACGAGCAGTTCTTC	CASDRLGSYNEQFF	-	TRBV5-1	TRBJ2-1	-
TGTGCCAGTGTTAGTTCGGTGAACAGTGAAGCTTTCTTT	CASVSSVNSEAFF	-	TRBV6-5	TRBJ1-1	-
TGCAGTATTGAAATTTACAATGAGCAGTTCTTC	CSIEIYNEQFF	-	TRBV29-1	TRBJ2-1	-
TGTGCCGGCAGTTTAGATGAGAACACTGAAGCTTTCTTT	CAGSLDENTEAFF	-	TRBV12-3/TRBV12-4	TRBJ1-1	-
TGCAGTGCTAGAACGCCAGGGTCCTACAATGAGCAGTTCTTC	CSARTPGSYNEQFF	-	TRBV20-1	TRBJ2-1	many
TGCAATGCAATACAGGGTGCAGATACGCAGTATTTT	CNAIQGADTQYF	-	TRBV20-1	TRBJ2-3	-
TGCGCCAGCAGCCAAACTCCACCGGGACATGGGGCGCTGGGCTACACCTTC	CASSQTPPGHGALGYTF	-	TRBV4-1	TRBJ1-2	-
TGTGCCAGCAGTTTGCTCGCGGGCGGACAGTCCCAGCATTTT	CASSLLAGGQSQHF	-	TRBV28	TRBJ1-5	few
TGTGCCAGCAGTTTGAAAGACGGGGTTACCAGGGAGCTGTTTTTT	CASSLKDGVTRELFF	-	TRBV12-3/TRBV12-4	TRBJ2-2	-
TGCAGCGTTGAAGTGGCGGGACTAGCGGGACCCTACGAGCAGTACTTC	CSVEVAGLAGPYEQYF	TRBD2	TRBV29-1	TRBJ2-7	-
TGTGCCAGCAGTTTACCTGAGAACACTGAAGTTTTCTTT	CASSLPENTEVFF	-	TRBV12-3/TRBV12-4	TRBJ1-1	-
TGTGCCAGCAGCCAAGGGACAGGGATGGCTCGATGGACCCAATACTTC	CASSQGTGMARWTQYF	TRBD1	TRBV4-2	TRBJ2-5	-
TGTGCCAGCGGTTCCCGTAGCGGGAGTTCTATTAGGTCCTACGAGCAGTACTTC	CASGSRSGSSIRSYEQYF	TRBD2	TRBV6-1	TRBJ2-7	-
TGCAGCGTTGAAGATTTTGTCGGCAGAGGGTTAAACACAGATACGCAGTATTTT	CSVEDFVGRGLNTDTQYF	-	TRBV29-1	TRBJ2-3	-
TGCGCCAGCAGCCAAGAGACCCGCTCTCAGGGGGCGCAGGGCGACAGCTTC	CASSQETRSQGAQGDSF	TRBD1	TRBV4-3	TRBJ1-2	-
TGTGCCGCCAGGCTAATAGGAGTAGCGGTCTCGGACGAGCAGTACTTC	CAARLIGVAVSDEQYF	-	TRBV11-2	TRBJ2-7	-
TGTGTCAGCAGCCTGCGACCCGATCAACCACAGCATTTT	CVSSLRPDQPQHF	-	TRBV11-2	TRBJ1-5	-
TGTGCCATCATCCCGACAGGGGATTGGTACGAGCAGTACTTC	CAIIPTGDWYEQYF	TRBD1	TRBV6-2/TRBV6-3	TRBJ2-7	-
TGTGCCTGCAGCTCATCTCCGAGTCCCTCCTACGAGCAGTATTTC	CACSSSPSPSYEQYF	-	TRBV11-2	TRBJ2-7	-
TGCAGTGCTAGGGTAAGGGACAAGCGGTACTTC	CSARVRDKRYF	-	TRBV20-1	TRBJ2-7	-
TGTGCCAGCAAAACCGGCGCGGGGAGTAATCAGCCCCACCATTTT	CASKTGAGSNQPHHF	-	TRBV12-3/TRBV12-4	TRBJ1-5	few
TGTGCCAGCATGATACAGGGATCCGCTTACAATGAGCAGTTCTTC	CASMIQGSAYNEQFF	-	TRBV6-6	TRBJ2-1	many
TGTGCCAGCAGCCAAGATCAGTATCCAGGTCAGCCCCACCATTTT	CASSQDQYPGQPHHF	-	TRBV4-2	TRBJ1-5	-
TGCAGTGTTAGATCCCCCGCATATAATGAGCAGTTCTTC	CSVRSPAYNEQFF	-	TRBV20-1	TRBJ2-1	few
TGTGCCAGCAGTTTTACAGGGGGGGGCCAGCCCCAGCATTTT	CASSFTGGGQPQHF	TRBD1	TRBV12-3/TRBV12-4	TRBJ1-5	many
TGTGCCTGTAGTGTACAGGGGGTTGAGCAGTACTTC	CACSVQGVEQYF	TRBD1	TRBV30	TRBJ2-7	-
TGTGCCAGCGGCTTGGGGGCATGGAAACAGCCCCAGCATTTT	CASGLGAWKQPQHF	-	TRBV7-9	TRBJ1-5	-
TGTGTCAGCAGCTTTGTGGTCCACGACATGGGCTTCTATGTCTACACCTTC	CVSSFVVHDMGFYVYTF	-	TRBV11-2	TRBJ1-2	-
TGTGCCAGCAGCTTACTAGCGGGAATCGGTAAGCACTTCTTC	CASSLLAGIGKHFF	TRBD2	TRBV11-2	TRBJ2-1	-
TGTGCCAGCAGCCCGGGACTAGCGGGAAATTCCGAGCTCTTC	CASSPGLAGNSELF	TRBD2	TRBV16	TRBJ2-1	-
TGCGCCAGCAGTCAGCAAGGTTACGAGCAGTACTTC	CASSQQGYEQYF	-	TRBV10-2	TRBJ2-7	once
TGTGCCAGCAGTCACCCTAGCGGGAGGGCAGAGGGCATAGATACGCAGTATTTT	CASSHPSGRAEGIDTQYF	TRBD2	TRBV28	TRBJ2-3	-
TGCAGTGCTAGAGGGGGTAGCGACTCAGGGGAGCAGTACTTC	CSARGGSDSGEQYF	-	TRBV20-1	TRBJ2-7	many
TGCAGCGTAGCACTCGTGCTAGCGGGAGCCGAGCAATACTTC	CSVALVLAGAEQYF	TRBD2	TRBV29-1	TRBJ2-7	-
TGTGCCAGCAGCTTAGGTCTAGAGGAGACCCAGTACTTC	CASSLGLEETQYF	-	TRBV11-3	TRBJ2-5	-
TGTGCCAGCATCCGGAGGAATAGCTTTTACGAGCAGTACTTC	CASIRRNSFYEQYF	-	TRBV12-3/TRBV12-4	TRBJ2-7	-
TGCAGTGCTAGTATCCGGGGGGCGACCTACATTGAGCAGTTCTTC	CSASIRGATYIEQFF	-	TRBV20-1	TRBJ2-1	-
TGTGCCAGCAGTATTTCTGGGGGCTTCCCCAATGAGCAGTTCTTC	CASSISGGFPNEQFF	-	TRBV6-2/TRBV6-3	TRBJ2-1	-
TGTGCCAGCAGTCGGACTAGAAACGAGCAGCATTTC	CASSRTRNEQHF	TRBD2	TRBV6-5	TRBJ2-7	-
TGTGCCAGCAGCTTAGATAAGAGACAAGCCTCCACAGATACTCAGTATTTT	CASSLDKRQASTDTQYF	-	TRBV11-2	TRBJ2-3	-
TGTGCCAGCAGCAGAGAGCCTATGGAGCCCCAGCATTTT	CASSREPMEPQHF	-	TRBV15	TRBJ1-5	-
TGTCCCAGCAGTTTAGGATGGGCCTACGAGCAGTACTTC	CPSSLGWAYEQYF	-	TRBV2	TRBJ2-7	-
TGCAGTACTAGAGATCTAGCGGGAGGCGCAGATAGGCAGTATTTT	CSTRDLAGGADRQYF	TRBD2	TRBV20-1	TRBJ2-3	-
TGTGCCAGCAGCCGTTCAGGGGGTATAGTCACTGAAGCTTTCTTT	CASSRSGGIVTEAFF	TRBD1	TRBV12-3/TRBV12-4	TRBJ1-1	-
TGTTCCAGCAATCAACAGGGAAGTAACGTGCAGTACTTC	CSSNQQGSNVQYF	-	TRBV6-6	TRBJ2-7	-
TGCAGTGCTCCGACTGCTGGGGATGAGCAGTTCTTC	CSAPTAGDEQFF	-	TRBV20-1	TRBJ2-1	-
TGTTCCAGAAGTTACAACCACGAGCAGTACTTC	CSRSYNHEQYF	-	TRBV6-2/TRBV6-3	TRBJ2-7	-
TGTGTCAGCAGCCAACGTGAGACAGCCGGCCGGGCCTACAATGAGCAGTTCTTC	CVSSQRETAGRAYNEQFF	-	TRBV4-2	TRBJ2-1	-
TGTGCCAGCAACTTGGGACAGGCTAGCACAGATACGCACTATTTT	CASNLGQASTDTHYF	TRBD1	TRBV7-9	TRBJ2-3	-
TGTGCCAGCAGCCAAGGTGGGCAGGGTCCCTACGAGCAGTACTTC	CASSQGGQGPYEQYF	-	TRBV3-1	TRBJ2-7	-
TGCAGTGCTCCACTAGCAGGCCCTACCAAGGATACGCAATATTTT	CSAPLAGPTKDTQYF	-	TRBV20-1	TRBJ2-3	-